This passage covers 27 T cell receptor beta chains from one sample sequenced in a study of T-cell reconstitution after alpha-beta-depleted transplantation in children. Preparation of the TCRbeta library involved a method that used unique molecular identifiers. TCRdb reprocessed the PCR reads via MiXCR and lists one record per CDR3 protein. Here the sample spans roughly 150,000 distinct CDR3 sequences, around 10% being singletons. The source was PBMCs, collected before TCRalphabeta/CD19-depleted stem cell transplant. The receptors shown here come from a boy aged 2-15 years with acute myeloid leukemia, due to receive a stem cell transplant.

This clonotype was seen repeatedly, ten times or more. The rearrangement links TRBV28 to TRBJ1-2; D is ambiguous. Germline V CDR1 and CDR2: MDHEN, SYDVKM. With 5 bases removed from V and 5 bases from J, the gap between germline ends came to 15 bases. The CDR3 sequence is 14 residues long. CDR3 in amino acids: CASSAGAGSYGYTF. As DNA, the CDR3 is TGTGCCAGCAGTGCCGGCGCGGGGTCTTATGGCTACACCTTC.

In this sample, this clonotype turned up many times. The chain has TRBV20-1 and TRBJ2-5; 9 bases map to TRBD1. Germline lookup yields CDR1 DFQATT and CDR2 SNEGSKA (reference sequence). With V trimmed by 5 bases and J by 4 bases, 5 bases remained unmatched. This CDR3 is built from 13 residues. This CDR3 is CSASTGGLETQYF. The CDR3 coding sequence is TGCAGTGCTTCTACAGGGGGCTTAGAGACCCAGTACTTC.

Ten or more counts support this clonotype. This chain links TRBV5-6 with TRBJ2-5; D is ambiguous. V lost 1 base to trimming and J lost 5 bases, with 12 bases between them. Per the germline V gene, CDR1 is SGHDT and CDR2 is YYEEEE. The CDR3 sequence is 14 residues long. CDR3 in DNA: TGTGCCAGCAGCTTGACGGGTAATCGGGAGACCCAGTACTTC. Encoded protein: CASSLTGNRETQYF.

Ten or more counts support this clonotype. This chain connects TRBV6-7 to TRBJ2-3; 13 bases are shared with TRBD2. TRBV6-7 is identified as an open reading frame with a role that is uncertain. V lost 7 bases and J lost 0; bases outside the gene matches: 7. The CDR3 runs 17 residues. DNA of the CDR3: TGTGCCAGCACCTTGGGACTAGCGGGGCCTAGCACAGATACGCAGTATTTT. Translating it yields CASTLGLAGPSTDTQYF.

The J gene is TRBJ2-2, the V gene TRBV12-3 or TRBV12-4; 7 nucleotides agree with TRBD2. The CDR3 contains 19 residues. CDR3 loop: CTCSLTAGVWGGNTGELFF. The CDR3 DNA reads TGTACCTGCAGTTTAACCGCCGGGGTGTGGGGGGGAAACACCGGGGAGCTGTTTTTT.

This clonotype was picked up many times. The J gene is TRBJ2-1, the V gene TRBV24-1, with 13 bases that match TRBD2. Unmatched junction bases numbered 11, after V lost 7 bases and J lost 9 bases. The CDR3 extends over 16 amino acids. From germline, CDR1 is KGHDR and CDR2 SFDVKD. DNA for the CDR3: TGTGCCACCAGCTCGACTAGCGGGAGGCGCGACGTTGAGCAGTTCTTC. This codes for CATSSTSGRRDVEQFF.

This clonotype was seen at least ten times. V usage is TRBV29-1 and J usage is TRBJ2-1; the D call may be TRBD1 or TRBD2 (5 bases each). CDR1 and CDR2 from the germline V gene are SQVTM and ANQGSEA. V lost 7 bases and J 5 bases, leaving 12 bases between the germline ends. The CDR3 contains 12 residues. The CDR3 protein is CSAYWGNNEQFF. The DNA of the CDR3 is TGCAGCGCTTACTGGGGGAACAATGAGCAGTTCTTC.

Many counts were recorded for this clonotype. The chain recombines TRBV6-1 with TRBJ2-6; D unclear. The V gene's germline CDR1 is MNHNS and CDR2 SASEGT. The V gene lost 2 bases and the J gene lost 0 bases, with 8 bases spanning the gap. The CDR3 has 16 residues. For the CDR3, the DNA is TGTGCCAGCAGTGAAAGGTTCGGCTCTGGGGCCAACGTCCTGACTTTC. As protein: CASSERFGSGANVLTF.

Ten or more counts support this clonotype. V usage is TRBV6-1 and J usage is TRBJ2-1; D not certain. CDR3 length equals 12 residues. Germline CDR1 reads MNHNS; CDR2 reads SASEGT. V lost 0 bases, J lost 12 bases, and 9 bases lay in between. The chain's CDR3 is CASSEALERQFF. The CDR3 DNA sequence: TGTGCCAGCAGTGAAGCGCTTGAAAGGCAGTTCTTC.

The J gene is TRBJ2-3, the V gene TRBV20-1, with 10 bases matching TRBD2. This CDR3 contains 20 residues. Germline V gene data show CDR1 as DFQATT and CDR2 as SNEGSKA (reference sequence). After removal of 0 bases from V and 4 bases from J, the junction contained 19 bases not matched to a gene. As DNA, the CDR3 is TGCAGTGCTAGAGATTATTCGTTATGGGCTAGCGGGAGTTTCTCAGATACGCAGTATTTT. Protein: CSARDYSLWASGSFSDTQYF.

The sample holds many counts of this clonotype. The CDR3 sequence is CSARDPGLAGGNFGELFF. The CDR3 nucleotides are TGCAGTGCTAGAGATCCAGGACTAGCGGGGGGGAATTTCGGGGAGCTGTTTTTT. The rearrangement links TRBV20-1 to TRBJ2-2; 15 bases line up with TRBD2. This CDR3 has 18 amino acids. Trimming removed 0 bases from V and 7 bases from J; junction bases left unmatched: 9. Germline lookup yields CDR1 DFQATT and CDR2 SNEGSKA (reference sequence).

This clonotype has ten or more counts. V gene TRBV20-1 combines with J gene TRBJ2-1; the match to TRBD2 covers 11 bases. V trimming: 0 bases; J trimming: 2 bases; junction bases outside the gene matches: 6. This CDR3 is built from 17 residues. CDR1 and CDR2 from the germline V gene are DFQATT and SNEGSKA (reference sequence). CDR3 loop: CSAREGVAGGTYNEQFF. In nucleotides, the CDR3 is TGCAGTGCTAGAGAGGGGGTAGCGGGAGGGACCTACAATGAGCAGTTCTTC.

About this clonotype: One base away lies a much larger clone, so this may be a sequencing read error. The V gene is TRBV20-1, the J gene TRBJ2-5, with D unresolved. In germline, CDR1 is DFQATT, CDR2 SNEGSKA (reference sequence). The CDR3 totals 13 residues. Between the trimmed V and J ends, which lost 6 bases and 2 bases, there was a span of 13 bases. CDR3 in amino acids: CSAIHPPQETQYF. CDR3 DNA sequence: TGCAGTGCCATCCATCCCCCGCAAGAGACCCAGTACTTC.

This clonotype has a count of ten or more. V gene TRBV3-1 combines with J gene TRBJ1-1; D may be TRBD1 (5 bases). The V gene's germline CDR1 is LGHDT and CDR2 YNNKEL (reference sequence). Trimming shortened V by 4 bases and J by 5 bases, and 8 bases separated the two germline ends. The CDR3 totals 12 residues. The CDR3 protein is CASSPGYTEAFF. The DNA for the CDR3 is TGTGCCAGCAGCCCAGGGTATACTGAAGCTTTCTTT.

This clonotype was seen many times. CDR3 in DNA: TGCGCCAGCAGCTTTAGCGGGGCTGGTCCCTACGAGCAGTACTTC. Translation: CASSFSGAGPYEQYF. The chain combines TRBV5-1 with TRBJ2-7; TRBD2 matches at 8 bases. Trimming removed 2 bases from V and 2 bases from J; junction bases left unmatched: 6. Germline lookup yields CDR1 SGHRS and CDR2 YFSETQ. The CDR3 runs 15 residues.

This clonotype was detected ten times or more. The V and J genes are TRBV25-1 and TRBJ1-1, with D perhaps TRBD1 (5 bases). V dropped 10 bases and J dropped 8 bases, with 26 bases sitting between them. Germline V CDR1 and CDR2: MGHDK, SYGVNS. This CDR3 is built from 15 residues. The chain's CDR3 is CAISDPAGGRKEAFF. The CDR3 nucleotides are TGTGCCATTAGTGATCCCGCCGGGGGGAGGAAGGAAGCTTTCTTT.

This clonotype was recorded a few times. The chain combines TRBV4-2 with TRBJ2-7; TRBD2 matches at 13 bases. Germline CDR1 and CDR2: LGHNA and YNFKEQ. V lost 2 bases to trimming and J lost 6 bases; unmatched junction nucleotides: 4. There are 15 residues in the CDR3. The CDR3 loop is CASSQPTSGRSEQYF. The CDR3 nucleotides are TGTGCCAGCAGCCAACCGACTAGCGGGAGGTCCGAGCAGTACTTC.

This clonotype showed up many times. This chain joins TRBV18 and TRBJ2-7; possibly TRBD1 for D (6 bases). The CDR3 extends over 13 amino acids. Germline-derived CDR1 and CDR2 are KGHSH and LQKENI. Trimming took off 1 base at V and 5 bases at J, with 9 bases between the two ends. The DNA of the CDR3 is TGTGCCAGCTCACCACGGACAGCCCACGAGCAGTACGTC. It encodes CASSPRTAHEQYV.

There are many counts of this clonotype. CDR3 protein: CSARGRDRVVETQYF. CDR3 coding DNA: TGCAGTGCTAGAGGCCGGGACAGGGTTGTGGAGACCCAGTACTTC. This rearrangement joins TRBV20-1 to TRBJ2-5, with 9 nucleotides matching TRBD1. The CDR3 contains 15 residues. The germline V gene encodes CDR1 DFQATT and CDR2 SNEGSKA (reference sequence). V lost 1 base to trimming and J lost 5 bases; unmatched junction nucleotides: 8.

This clonotype was counted at least ten times. The rearrangement uses TRBV20-1 and TRBJ1-5; unclear D gene. This CDR3 comprises 15 residues. Looked up from germline, CDR1 is DFQATT and CDR2 is SNEGSKA (reference sequence). V was shortened by 1 base and J by 5 bases, with 15 bases between the two germline ends. The CDR3: CSARGARGGYQPQHF. The CDR3 DNA follows: TGCAGTGCTAGAGGGGCCCGGGGAGGGTATCAGCCCCAGCATTTT.

This clonotype came up many times. The chain is built from TRBV5-1 and TRBJ2-1; unclear D gene. The germline V gene encodes CDR1 SGHRS and CDR2 YFSETQ. Trimming removed 0 bases from V and 0 bases from J, with 13 bases in between. The CDR3 runs to 17 residues. CDR3 region: CASSLGHNSYSYNEQFF. CDR3 coding DNA: TGCGCCAGCAGCTTGGGACACAATTCCTACTCCTACAATGAGCAGTTCTTC.

In its sample, this clonotype was seen many times. V is TRBV5-1 and J is TRBJ1-1, with a tentative D call TRBD1 (5 bases). The V and J ends lost 1 base and 3 bases respectively, with 10 bases between them. The CDR3 runs to 14 residues. Per the germline V gene, CDR1 is SGHRS and CDR2 is YFSETQ. The CDR3 protein is CASSLSGFDTEAFF. CDR3 coding DNA: TGCGCCAGCAGCTTGTCAGGGTTTGACACTGAAGCTTTCTTT.

This clonotype was found many times. The chain has TRBV5-1 and TRBJ2-5; a possible D gene is TRBD1 (5 bases). The CDR3 length is 15 residues. The germline CDR1 and CDR2 sequences are SGHRS and YFSETQ. V lost 2 bases and J 1 base, leaving 12 bases between the germline ends. CDR3: CASSFVGRAQETQYF. CDR3 nucleotide sequence: TGCGCCAGCAGCTTCGTCGGCAGGGCCCAAGAGACCCAGTACTTC.

This clonotype occurred many times. The J gene is TRBJ2-3, the V gene TRBV29-1; TRBD2 matches 10 bases. V lost 6 bases and J lost 0; bases outside the gene matches: 6. Germline V CDR1 and CDR2: SQVTM, ANQGSEA. The CDR3 totals 15 residues. CDR3 bases: TGCAGCGTAGCCCGGACTAGCGGCAGCACAGATACGCAGTATTTT. Protein sequence: CSVARTSGSTDTQYF.

Concerning this clonotype itself: A much larger clone sits a single nucleotide away, making a read error possible. The CDR3 DNA sequence: TGTGCCAGCAGCTTAAACGGGGAAGAGGGCGACACCTTC. It translates to CASSLNGEEGDTF. The chain carries TRBV7-9 and TRBJ1-2; no definite D call. The germline gives CDR1 SEHNR, CDR2 FQNEAQ (reference sequence). The CDR3 is 13 amino acids. Trimming removed 2 bases at V and 12 bases at J, with 16 bases between. Full variable domain (remainder filled in from reference TRBV7-9 and TRBJ1-2): DTGVSQNPRHKITKRGQNVTFRCDPISEHNRLYWYRQTLGQGPEFLTYFQNEAQLEKSRLLSDRFSAERPKGSFSTLEIQRTEQGDSAMYLCASSLNGEEGDTFGSGTRLTVV.

In regard to this clonotype: Since a much larger clone is just one base distant, this may be a read error. This chain connects TRBV12-3 or TRBV12-4 to TRBJ2-7; 13 nucleotides match TRBD2. This CDR3 comprises 19 residues. CDR3 nucleotides: TGTGCCTGCAGTTTAGCCGGGACTAGCGGGAACCGTCGCCCCTACGAGCAGTACTTC. It codes for CACSLAGTSGNRRPYEQYF.

This clonotype was counted many times. The chain combines TRBV5-1 with TRBJ1-6, with 7 nucleotides matching TRBD1. Germline assignment: CDR1 SGHRS and CDR2 YFSETQ. There are 14 residues in the CDR3. V lost 4 bases, J lost 8 bases, and 6 bases stayed unmatched. The CDR3 reads CASSIDREDSPLHF. The CDR3 bases are TGCGCCAGCAGCATTGACAGGGAAGATTCACCCCTCCACTTT.